What follows are 30 T cell receptor beta chains derived from one specimen sequenced in a study of vaccination and CD4 T cells after COVID-19. Their antigen targets remain unknown. Treatment reported: roughly 10-day PBMC culture with coronavirus spike peptide pools or control peptides (ViraFEST assay). Once obtained from cultured CD4+ T cells, the DNA was sequenced using the Oncomine TCR Beta short-read assay. One entry per CDR3 protein results from TCRdb running MiXCR on the PCR reads. The table lists approximately 12,000 distinct CDR3 sequences, roughly half of them singletons. Sequenced material: cultured CD4+ T cells from blood, taken after SARS-CoV-2 vaccination. Every receptor here comes from a human donor with COVID-19.

The gene calls are TRBV28 and TRBJ2-5; unclear D gene. Looked up from germline, CDR1 is MDHEN and CDR2 is SYDVKM. Trimming left V 7 bases short and J 1 base short, with 10 bases between. The CDR3 extends over 13 amino acids. CDR3 loop: CASNTEVQETQYF. The CDR3 region has the DNA TGTGCCAGCAACACAGAAGTCCAAGAGACCCAGTACTTC.

This rearrangement joins TRBV11-3 to TRBJ2-6; D might be TRBD1 or TRBD2, each matching 6 bases. The CDR3 has 16 residues. V lost 6 bases and J lost 3, with 15 bases in between. Germline V gives CDR1 SGHNT, CDR2 YENEEA. The CDR3 protein is CASRLIGGGGANVLTF. In DNA form, the CDR3 reads TGTGCCAGCAGGCTAATCGGGGGCGGTGGGGCCAACGTCCTGACTTTC.

The genes are TRBV11-3 and TRBJ2-1; D might be TRBD2 (6 bases). From germline, CDR1 is SGHNT and CDR2 YENEEA. The germline V and J ends were trimmed by 5 bases and 11 bases, with 13 bases remaining between them. This CDR3 region has 12 residues. This chain's CDR3 is CASSGPGLKQFF. The CDR3 coding sequence is TGTGCCAGCAGCGGGCCGGGACTCAAGCAGTTCTTC.

This clonotype has just one count. The chain carries TRBV6-5 and TRBJ1-5; no firm D call. The ends were cut back, 0 bases at V and 6 bases at J, with 12 bases in the middle. This CDR3 comprises 15 residues. CDR1 and CDR2 from the germline V gene are MNHEY and SVGAGI. CDR3 in amino acids: CASSYSGISSQPQHF. The CDR3 DNA is TGTGCCAGCAGTTACTCAGGGATCTCGAGTCAGCCCCAGCATTTT.

This chain uses TRBV7-9 with TRBJ1-2; 9 bases fit TRBD1. V trimming: 5 bases; J trimming: 12 bases; junction bases outside the gene matches: 10. The CDR3 runs 13 residues. From germline, CDR1 is SEHNR and CDR2 FQNEAQ (reference sequence). The DNA of the CDR3 is TGTGCCAGCAGCGACCCGGGACAGGGTTTGCACACCTTC. Its protein product is CASSDPGQGLHTF. The variable domain in full, with the rest retrieved from reference TRBV7-9 and TRBJ1-2, is DTGVSQNPRHKITKRGQNVTFRCDPISEHNRLYWYRQTLGQGPEFLTYFQNEAQLEKSRLLSDRFSAERPKGSFSTLEIQRTEQGDSAMYLCASSDPGQGLHTFGSGTRLTVV.

The chain carries TRBV29-1 and TRBJ1-1, with D possibly TRBD1 on 6 matching bases. This CDR3 is 12 amino acids long. Germline CDR1 SQVTM, CDR2 ANQGSEA. The V end lost 7 bases, the J end lost 8 bases, and 17 bases lay between the germline ends. In DNA, the CDR3 is TGCAGCGCCAGGGGAGGTCGCGCCGAAGCTTTCTTT. Its protein is CSARGGRAEAFF.

The chain links TRBV9 to TRBJ2-5; D is unclear. The germline gives CDR1 SGDLS, CDR2 YYNGEE. V was cut by 0 bases and J by 1 base, with 10 bases left in between. The CDR3 spans 15 residues. The CDR3 is CASSVGLQPQETQYF. The CDR3 nucleotides read TGTGCCAGCAGCGTAGGGCTTCAGCCCCAAGAGACCCAGTACTTC.

The CDR3: CASNERGGLSTDTQYF. The CDR3 nucleotides read TGTGCCAGCAACGAGCGGGGGGGCCTTAGCACAGATACGCAGTATTTT. The V gene is TRBV5-4, the J gene TRBJ2-3, with 10 bases matching TRBD2. Trimming cost V 6 bases and J 0 bases; bases outside gene matches: 7. Germline V lookup: CDR1 SGHNT, CDR2 YYREEE (reference sequence). The CDR3 contains 16 residues.

The V gene is TRBV3-1, the J gene TRBJ1-1, with D perhaps TRBD1 (6 bases). The V end lost 4 bases, the J end lost 4 bases, and 16 bases lay between the germline ends. This CDR3 is built from 15 residues. CDR1 is LGHDT and CDR2 is YNNKEL in the germline V gene (reference sequence). The CDR3 spells CASSPRGSKGTEAFF. The CDR3 coding sequence is TGTGCCAGCAGCCCAAGGGGGTCGAAGGGCACTGAAGCTTTCTTT.

The V gene is TRBV7-3, the J gene TRBJ2-5, with D unclear. Germline assignment: CDR1 SGHTA and CDR2 FQGTGA. V was clipped by 0 bases and J by 6 bases, with 8 bases between them. The CDR3 extends over 13 amino acids. The CDR3: CASSLTVHQTQYF. In nucleotides, the CDR3 is TGTGCCAGCAGCTTAACGGTCCACCAGACCCAGTACTTC.

The V call is TRBV6-5, the J call TRBJ1-5; D is unresolved. Per the germline V gene, CDR1 is MNHEY and CDR2 is SVGAGI. The CDR3 covers 13 residues. V gave up 4 bases and J gave up 4 bases, with 8 bases separating them. The CDR3 loop reads CASSSRRNQPQHF. Here the CDR3 DNA reads TGTGCCAGCAGTTCCCGGAGGAATCAGCCCCAGCATTTT.

Written as DNA, the CDR3 is TGTGCCAGCCGGGTAAATGGGAACACTGAAGCTTTCTTT. This translates into CASRVNGNTEAFF. The chain joins TRBV6-1 to TRBJ1-1; no firm D call. Germline V CDR1 and CDR2: MNHNS, SASEGT. The CDR3 has 13 amino acids. V was cut by 8 bases and J by 1 base, with 11 bases left in between.

The V call is TRBV11-1, the J call TRBJ1-1; possibly TRBD1 for D (5 bases). The CDR3 spans 12 residues. From germline, CDR1 is SGHAT and CDR2 FQDESV (reference sequence). The V gene lost 3 bases and the J gene lost 4 bases, with 6 bases spanning the gap. The CDR3: CASSFRATEAFF. The CDR3 coding sequence is TGTGCCAGCAGCTTCAGGGCCACTGAAGCTTTCTTT. The complete variable domain, with remaining parts taken from reference TRBV11-1 and TRBJ1-1, reads EAEVAQSPRYKITEKSQAVAFWCDPISGHATLYWYRQILGQGPELLVQFQDESVVDDSQLPKDRFSAERLKGVDSTLKIQPAELGDSAMYLCASSFRATEAFFGQGTRLTVV.

This clonotype is labeled medium-sized. This chain uses TRBV6-2 or TRBV6-3 with TRBJ1-5; D uncertain. Germline lookup yields CDR1 MNHEY and CDR2 SVGEGT. V dropped 2 bases and J dropped 5 bases, with 4 bases sitting between them. The CDR3 sequence is 12 residues long. The CDR3, as DNA: TGTGCCAGCAGTTACAGAGATCAGCCCCAGCATTTT. Translating gives CASSYRDQPQHF.

The rearrangement links TRBV20-1 to TRBJ2-7; D possibly uses TRBD1 or TRBD2 (5 bases each). The CDR3 runs to 14 residues. Germline loops: CDR1 DFQATT, CDR2 SNEGSKA (reference sequence). Trimming pared 4 bases from V and 3 bases from J, leaving 16 bases between. The CDR3 region is CSATRARGRYEQYF. Here the CDR3 DNA reads TGCAGTGCTACCCGGGCGAGGGGTCGCTACGAGCAGTACTTC.

This clonotype was counted between two and nine times. The genes are TRBV27 and TRBJ2-3, with 8 nucleotides matching TRBD2. Germline CDR1 reads MNHEY; CDR2 reads SMNVEV (reference sequence). The length of the CDR3 is 14 residues. V trimming: 5 bases; J trimming: 1 base; junction bases outside the gene matches: 2. This chain's CDR3 is CASSPGLGTDTQYF. CDR3 sequence (DNA): TGTGCCAGCAGTCCGGGACTAGGCACAGATACGCAGTATTTT.

This clonotype was found a few times. The rearrangement uses TRBV20-1 and TRBJ1-5; D is possibly TRBD1 (6 bases). The germline V gene has CDR1 DFQATT and CDR2 SNEGSKA (reference sequence). V was shortened by 0 bases and J by 3 bases, with 15 bases between the two germline ends. The CDR3 loop spans 16 amino acids. The CDR3 loop reads CSARDYDRPINQPQHF. CDR3 sequence (DNA): TGCAGTGCTAGAGACTATGACAGGCCCATCAATCAGCCCCAGCATTTT.

This clonotype was observed a handful of times. V is TRBV6-1 and J is TRBJ2-5, with D maybe TRBD2 (5 bases). There are 16 residues in the CDR3. The germline V and J ends were trimmed by 1 base and 5 bases, with 17 bases remaining between them. Germline CDR1 MNHNS, CDR2 SASEGT. The CDR3 reads CASSEGRRGLVETQYF. The CDR3 nucleotides are TGTGCCAGCAGTGAAGGTCGGCGAGGGCTTGTGGAGACCCAGTACTTC.

V and J are TRBV20-1 and TRBJ2-3; 7 positions agree with TRBD2. V was pared by 3 bases and J by 3 bases, with 6 bases of the junction left unmatched. The germline gives CDR1 DFQATT, CDR2 SNEGSKA (reference sequence). The CDR3 runs 14 residues. The CDR3 spells CSASRRGGTDTQYF. DNA of the CDR3: TGCAGTGCTAGTCGTCGCGGGGGAACAGATACGCAGTATTTT.

This chain links TRBV20-1 with TRBJ2-2; the match to TRBD1 covers 9 bases. V lost 6 bases, J lost 4 bases, and 9 bases stayed unmatched. The germline CDR1 and CDR2 sequences are DFQATT and SNEGSKA (reference sequence). The CDR3 runs 15 residues. CDR3 sequence (DNA): TGCAGTGCAAGCACCGGGACAGGGTTCACCGGGGAGCTGTTTTTT. Translated, it gives CSASTGTGFTGELFF.

This rearrangement joins TRBV6-1 to TRBJ2-5; the match to TRBD1 covers 7 bases. Germline CDR1 is MNHNS and CDR2 is SASEGT. The junction had 10 bases not matched to a gene; V was cut back by 6 bases and J by 3 bases. The CDR3 is made up of 15 amino acids. CDR3 bases: TGTGCCAGCAGGAGAATAGGGGGCGGCAAAGAGACCCAGTACTTC. Amino acid sequence: CASRRIGGGKETQYF.

This clonotype has only a few counts. The chain couples TRBV20-1 to TRBJ1-2; the D gene is possibly TRBD1 (5 bases). The CDR3 loop spans 11 amino acids. V was pared by 3 bases and J by 8 bases, with 10 bases between. The germline CDR1 and CDR2 sequences are DFQATT and SNEGSKA (reference sequence). CDR3 residues: CSASAGEGYTF. CDR3 sequence (DNA): TGCAGTGCTAGCGCGGGGGAAGGCTACACCTTC.

The chain has TRBV7-2 and TRBJ2-3; the D call may be TRBD1 or TRBD2 (6 bases each). This CDR3 region has 15 residues. V was shortened by 5 bases and J by 3 bases, with 15 bases between the two germline ends. Germline V gene sequence: CDR1 SGHTA, CDR2 FQGNSA. For the CDR3, the DNA is TGTGCCAGCAGCAAAAGTAGCGGACAGACAGATACGCAGTATTTT. It yields the protein CASSKSSGQTDTQYF.

This chain connects TRBV21-1 to TRBJ1-2; the table's D call, TRBD1, has no DNA check behind it. TRBV21-1 is an annotated pseudogene. The CDR3 sequence is 16 residues long. Here the CDR3 DNA reads TGTGCCAGCAGCAAAGTTCCTGGACAGGGCGGATATGGCTACACCTTC. Amino acids: CASSKVPGQGGYGYTF.

CDR3 sequence: CARSLEGGAEGETQYF. The CDR3 nucleotides are TGTGCCAGAAGCCTCGAAGGAGGGGCGGAGGGGGAGACCCAGTACTTC. The J gene is TRBJ2-5, the V gene TRBV5-3, with a possible D match to TRBD2 (6 bases). TRBV5-3 is classed as an ORF, of uncertain function. V lost 4 bases and J 5 bases, leaving 21 bases between the germline ends. The CDR3 sequence is 16 residues long.

The J gene is TRBJ2-4, the V gene TRBV20-1; D might be TRBD1 (5 bases). The CDR3 loop spans 14 amino acids. Germline V gene data show CDR1 as DFQATT and CDR2 as SNEGSKA (reference sequence). Trimming took off 0 bases at V and 3 bases at J, with 9 bases between the two ends. For the CDR3, the DNA is TGCAGTGCTAGAGACAGGGTTCACAAAAACATTCAGTACTTC. It is translated as CSARDRVHKNIQYF.

This clonotype was seen a few times. One end of the junction varies from germline; a read error may be responsible. This rearrangement joins TRBV7-7 to TRBJ2-3; TRBD2 matches at 10 bases. The CDR3 totals 16 residues. Germline V lookup: CDR1 SSHAT, CDR2 FNYEAQ (reference sequence). As DNA, the CDR3 is TGTGCTAGCAGCAAGGGACTAGCGAGTAGCACAGATACGCAGTATTTT. Protein sequence: CASSKGLASSTDTQYF.

This chain connects TRBV7-2 to TRBJ1-6; D is perhaps TRBD1 (5 bases). Germline lookup yields CDR1 SGHTA and CDR2 FQGNSA. The germline V and J ends were trimmed by 5 bases and 9 bases, with 14 bases remaining between them. This CDR3 is 14 amino acids long. CDR3 region: CASSLVLGRSPLHF. The CDR3 DNA sequence: TGTGCCAGCAGCCTCGTATTGGGACGTTCACCCCTCCACTTT.

V usage is TRBV4-1 and J usage is TRBJ2-5; 9 nucleotides agree with TRBD1. Germline assignment: CDR1 MGHRA and CDR2 YSYEKL. The V gene end was trimmed by 4 bases and the J gene end by 2 bases; junction bases not matched to a gene: 8. The CDR3 has 16 residues. The CDR3, as DNA: TGCGCCAGCAGCCCGATACAGGGGGCTGTACAAGAGACCCAGTACTTC. As protein: CASSPIQGAVQETQYF.

This chain connects TRBV20-1 to TRBJ2-3; D is possibly TRBD1 (5 bases). The CDR3 covers 15 residues. CDR1 is DFQATT, CDR2 SNEGSKA, per germline (reference sequence). Trimming removed 1 base from V and 3 bases from J, with 14 bases in between. CDR3 loop: CSARGLGQGTDTQYF. CDR3 DNA sequence: TGCAGTGCTAGAGGACTGGGGCAGGGAACAGATACGCAGTATTTT.